This TCR beta chain stems from a study of blood T cell repertoires in COVID-19. About the study: PBMCs, B-cell-depleted T cells, or T cells were the source of the cDNA or gDNA that made up the material.

Trimming removed 4 bases from V and 0 bases from J, with 12 bases in between. Germline V CDR1 and CDR2: MNHEY, SVGAGI. This CDR3 has 15 residues. Method: immunoSEQ multiplex PCR; TCRdb's copy keeps in-frame clones and lacks some. The table records 110,000 or so clones, 85% of them present only once. The sample consisted of peripheral blood. The gene calls are TRBV6-5 and TRBJ1-1, with D perhaps TRBD1 (5 bases). The sequence came from a human donor in a cohort sampled during active COVID-19. The CDR3, as DNA: TGTGCCAGCAGTTCCGGGACTTCCCTGAACACTGAAGCTTTCTTT. Its protein product is CASSSGTSLNTEAFF.